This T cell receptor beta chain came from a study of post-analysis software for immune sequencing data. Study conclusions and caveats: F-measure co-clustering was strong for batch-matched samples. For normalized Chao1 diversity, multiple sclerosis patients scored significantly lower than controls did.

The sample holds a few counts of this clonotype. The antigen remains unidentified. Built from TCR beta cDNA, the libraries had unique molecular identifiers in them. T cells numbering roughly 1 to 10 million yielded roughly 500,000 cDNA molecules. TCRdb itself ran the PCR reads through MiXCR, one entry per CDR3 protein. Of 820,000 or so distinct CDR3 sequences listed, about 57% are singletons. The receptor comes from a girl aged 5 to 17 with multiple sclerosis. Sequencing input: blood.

CDR3: CASSLVVFQETQYF. The DNA for the CDR3 is TGCGCCAGCAGCTTGGTAGTATTCCAAGAGACCCAGTACTTC. The V gene is TRBV5-1, the J gene TRBJ2-5; no reliable D call. The CDR3 totals 14 residues. With 0 bases removed from V and 1 base from J, the gap between germline ends came to 7 bases. The germline CDR1 and CDR2 sequences are SGHRS and YFSETQ.